Below are 7 T cell receptor beta chains sequenced from a single sample in a study of T cell responses to AZD1222 COVID-19 vaccine. Produced via immunoSEQ multiplex PCR; TCRdb's table is partial and in-frame only. The profile shows some 150,000 clones, approximately 86% of them singletons. Sequencing was performed on peripheral blood, taken 28 days after the second AZD1222 dose. The source is an adult who received the AZD1222 COVID-19 vaccine.

The genes are TRBV30 and TRBJ2-1, with 11 bases matching TRBD2. With 2 bases clipped from V and 7 bases from J, the junction kept 4 bases outside the gene matches. The germline V gene encodes CDR1 GTSNPN and CDR2 SVGIG (reference sequence). The CDR3 consists of 14 residues. The CDR3 region is CAWSFTSGSNEQFF. The CDR3 DNA sequence: TGTGCCTGGAGTTTTACTAGCGGGAGTAATGAGCAGTTCTTC.

The chain uses TRBV5-1 and TRBJ2-5; no firm D call. CDR3 length: 13 amino acids. Trimming shortened V by 4 bases and J by 2 bases, and 9 bases separated the two germline ends. Germline assignment: CDR1 SGHRS and CDR2 YFSETQ. CDR3 DNA: TGCGCCAGCAGCGCGTCCTATCAAGAGACCCAGTACTTC. Encoded protein: CASSASYQETQYF. Filled out from reference TRBV5-1 and TRBJ2-5, the complete variable domain reads KAGVTQTPRYLIKTRGQQVTLSCSPISGHRSVSWYQQTPGQGLQFLFEYFSETQRNKGNFPGRFSGRQFSNSRSEMNVSTLELGDSALYLCASSASYQETQYFGPGTRLLVL.

The chain links TRBV18 to TRBJ2-1; 11 nucleotides agree with TRBD2. The trim removed 2 bases at V and 9 bases at J, leaving 3 bases unmatched. This CDR3 region has 14 residues. The germline V gene has CDR1 KGHSH and CDR2 LQKENI. The CDR3 DNA sequence: TGTGCCAGCTCACCAGCCCTAGCGGGAGGTGAGCAGTTCTTC. It specifies CASSPALAGGEQFF.

This sequence joins TRBV25-1 and TRBJ1-6, with TRBD1 matching 7 bases. Per germline, CDR1 MGHDK and CDR2 SYGVNS. This CDR3 region has 13 residues. Trimming took 6 bases from V and 10 from J; bases not matched to a gene: 6. In DNA, the CDR3 is TGTGCCAGCAGCCACGACAGGGCCTCACCCCTCCACTTT. It translates to CASSHDRASPLHF. The full variable domain, completed using reference TRBV25-1 and TRBJ1-6, is EADIYQTPRYLVIGTGKKITLECSQTMGHDKMYWYQQDPGMELHLIHYSYGVNSTEKGDLSSESTVSRIRTEHFPLTLESARPSHTSQYLCASSHDRASPLHFGNGTRLTVT.

This chain links TRBV4-1 with TRBJ1-1; tentatively, D is TRBD1 (6 bases). Germline CDR1 and CDR2: MGHRA and YSYEKL. Trimming took 0 bases from V and 5 from J, leaving 22 bases between them. CDR3 length equals 18 residues. The CDR3 spells CASSQDFRGPRRGTEAFF. In nucleotides, the CDR3 is TGCGCCAGCAGCCAAGATTTCCGGGGGCCCCGCCGGGGGACTGAAGCTTTCTTT.

V usage is TRBV19 and J usage is TRBJ1-4, with unresolved D. This CDR3 contains 14 residues. V lost 1 base, J lost 6 bases, and 9 bases lay in between. Germline V gene lookup returns CDR1 LNHDA and CDR2 SQIVND (reference sequence). The CDR3 DNA is TGTGCCAGTAGTATAGGGGGAAGATATGAAAAACTGTTTTTT. Translated, it gives CASSIGGRYEKLFF.

This chain connects TRBV18 to TRBJ1-4; 8 bases agree with TRBD1. V was clipped by 6 bases and J by 3 bases; unmatched bases: 12. The CDR3 loop spans 17 amino acids. Looked up from germline, CDR1 is KGHSH and CDR2 is LQKENI. CDR3 loop: CASSPTDRESANEKLFF. The CDR3 region has the DNA TGTGCCAGCTCGCCTACGGACAGGGAGAGTGCTAATGAAAAACTGTTTTTT.